These 5 T cell receptor beta chains were all obtained from the same sample, sequenced in a study of OX40 agonist ivuxolimab in advanced cancers. Clones were read by immunoSEQ multiplex PCR, and TCRdb kept only the in-frame ones, dropping some. The table includes approximately 70,000 clones, roughly 88% detected once. This material consisted of CD4+ or CD8+ T cells sorted from blood, taken in a trial of the OX40 agonist ivuxolimab. These receptors originate from an adult with an advanced solid tumor such as melanoma, head and neck, liver or kidney cancer.

Here the CDR3 DNA reads TGTGCCAGCAGCTTAGGCGGGAGGAACACCGGGGAGCTGTTTTTT. Translated, it gives CASSLGGRNTGELFF. The chain carries TRBV7-9 and TRBJ2-2, with 7 bases lining up with TRBD2. The CDR3 extends over 15 amino acids. CDR1 is SEHNR and CDR2 is FQNEAQ in the germline V gene (reference sequence). Losses at the gene ends were 1 base for V and 1 base for J; bases not matched to a gene: 0.

The chain recombines TRBV7-2 with TRBJ2-1; 10 bases fit TRBD2. CDR1 and CDR2 from the germline V gene are SGHTA and FQGNSA. The CDR3 contains 16 residues. Germline trimming cut 3 bases from V and 9 bases from J; bases unmatched to any gene: 11. The CDR3 region has the DNA TGTGCCAGCAGCTTCCTAGCGGGAGTTAGTGGGGGTGAGCAGTTCTTC. Translating it yields CASSFLAGVSGGEQFF.

Only a few counts were recorded for this clone. The V call is TRBV7-8, the J call TRBJ1-2; D is unclear. The germline gives CDR1 SGHVS, CDR2 FQNEAQ. The CDR3 is 13 residues long. Trimming took off 2 bases at V and 8 bases at J, with 12 bases between the two ends. The CDR3 region is CASSLTVLWGYTF. CDR3 nucleotide sequence: TGTGCCAGCAGCTTAACAGTACTATGGGGCTACACCTTC.

This chain uses TRBV7-2 with TRBJ1-5; TRBD1 agrees at 7 bases. CDR3 length equals 13 residues. V shed 5 bases, J shed 6 bases, and the junction held 4 bases outside the gene matches. Germline CDR1 SGHTA, CDR2 FQGNSA. CDR3 in amino acids: CASSPGGSQPQHF. Here the CDR3 DNA reads TGTGCCAGCAGCCCAGGGGGGAGTCAGCCCCAGCATTTT.

This clone was observed a single time. V and J are TRBV5-1 and TRBJ1-2, with 7 bases fitting TRBD1. The CDR3 is 15 amino acids. V was pared by 3 bases and J by 4 bases, with 9 bases of the junction left unmatched. Germline V lookup: CDR1 SGHRS, CDR2 YFSETQ. In DNA, the CDR3 is TGCGCCAGCAGCTCCGACCCCGGGACAGTCTATGGCTACACCTTC. It encodes CASSSDPGTVYGYTF.